Following are 3 T cell receptor beta chains from one sample sequenced in a study of blood T cell repertoires in COVID-19. Generated by immunoSEQ multiplex PCR, the TCRdb table keeps only in-frame clones and is missing some. In the table there are 70,000 to 75,000 clones, 79% of which are singletons. The sequencing input was peripheral blood. The receptor source for this set is a man aged 55-75 years with active or convalescent COVID-19.

The chain carries TRBV5-5 and TRBJ1-3, with no clear D. V was trimmed by 3 bases and J by 4 bases, leaving 5 bases between them. The length of the CDR3 is 12 residues. Looked up from germline, CDR1 is SGHKS and CDR2 is YYEKEE (reference sequence). The CDR3 DNA reads as TGTGCCAGCAGCTCGGAGGGAAACACCATATATTTT. It specifies CASSSEGNTIYF.

The CDR3 DNA reads TGTGCCAGCAGCCCTAGCGGGGGGGCCCTCACAGATACGCAGTATTTT. This gives the protein CASSPSGGALTDTQYF. This chain uses TRBV6-2 or TRBV6-3 with TRBJ2-3; 12 bases are shared with TRBD2. The trim removed 6 bases at V and 2 bases at J, leaving 6 bases unmatched. Germline CDR1 is MNHEY and CDR2 is SVGEGT. The CDR3 sequence is 16 residues long.

The chain couples TRBV7-9 to TRBJ2-4; weak D call: TRBD1 (5 bases). Trimming shortened V by 5 bases and J by 0 bases, and 14 bases separated the two germline ends. Germline CDR1 SEHNR, CDR2 FQNEAQ (reference sequence). The CDR3 totals 16 residues. CDR3 in DNA: TGTGCCAGCAGCCCCGCACCGACAGTAGCCAAAAACATTCAGTACTTC. This sequence encodes CASSPAPTVAKNIQYF.